Presented here are 32 T cell receptor beta chains from one specimen sequenced in a study of CD8+CD57+ T cells in acquired aplastic anemia. Genomic DNA was employed as the template in profiling TCR beta VDJ and CDR3. Using its own MiXCR run on the reads, TCRdb lists one record per CDR3 protein. The sample records some 220,000 distinct CDR3 sequences, about 37% being singletons. Sequencing used sorted CD4+, CD8+, or CD8+CD57+ T cells (not recorded which) from PBMCs. These receptors were collected from a human donor in good health, serving as a control.

Comment on this clonotype: An end of the junction does not agree with germline; a read error may underlie this. This chain connects TRBV5-1 to TRBJ2-5; D is unresolved. CDR1 is SGHRS, CDR2 YFSETQ, per germline. The CDR3 length is 15 residues. The CDR3 reads CASGLIWPRQETQYF. In nucleotides, the CDR3 is TGCGCCAGCGGCTTAATTTGGCCAAGGCAAGAGACCCAGTACTTC.

This clonotype showed up just a few times. The CDR3 bases are TGTGCCAGCAGCGAGAGCTCTAATGAGCAGTTCTTC. This sequence encodes CASSESSNEQFF. The J gene is TRBJ2-1, the V gene TRBV10-3, with unresolved D. Deletions cut 10 bases from V and 7 bases from J, with 14 bases between. Germline CDR1 reads ENHRY; CDR2 reads SYGVKD. CDR3 length equals 12 residues.

The chain employs TRBV11-2 and TRBJ2-5; 9 bases fit TRBD1. From germline, CDR1 is SGHAT and CDR2 FQNNGV. The CDR3 runs to 21 residues. Losses at the gene ends were 5 bases for V and 5 bases for J; bases not matched to a gene: 27. The CDR3 DNA follows: TGTGCCAGCAGCCGAAACCCGATGGACCCCCGCGGGGGACAGGGTTTTGAGACCCAGTACTTC. It encodes CASSRNPMDPRGGQGFETQYF.

As concerns this clonotype: Since the CDR3 does not end with the conserved phenylalanine or tryptophan, this likely comes from a read error. The V and J genes are TRBV10-3 and TRBJ2-5; 8 nucleotides agree with TRBD2. The CDR3 extends over 15 amino acids. Germline loops: CDR1 ENHRY, CDR2 SYGVKD. CDR3 amino acids: CASSEVFAGGETQYL. In nucleotides, the CDR3 is TGTGCCAGCAGTGAAGTGTTTGCGGGAGGAGAGACCCAGTACCTC.

This clonotype was found many times. This chain connects TRBV20-1 to TRBJ2-7, with TRBD1 identical over 7 bases. The length of the CDR3 is 16 residues. J gave up 3 bases and V 1 base, and 12 bases lay outside the gene matches. CDR1 and CDR2 (germline): DFQATT, SNEGSKA (reference sequence). The CDR3: CSARVRGSVRNYEQYF. The CDR3, as DNA: TGCAGTGCTAGAGTCAGGGGGAGTGTCCGGAACTACGAGCAGTACTTC.

The J gene is TRBJ1-5, the V gene TRBV24-1; D call uncertain. Germline assignment: CDR1 KGHDR and CDR2 SFDVKD. There are 11 residues in the CDR3. Trimming cost V 10 bases and J 0 bases, with 3 bases left between them. This chain's CDR3 is CATGSNQPQHF. For the CDR3, the DNA is TGTGCCACAGGTAGCAATCAGCCCCAGCATTTT.

Notes on this clonotype: Being one base from a much bigger clone, this may be a read error. The chain links TRBV7-9 to TRBJ2-1; D is ambiguous. The CDR3 extends over 12 amino acids. Germline loops: CDR1 SEHNR, CDR2 FQNEAQ (reference sequence). Here the CDR3 DNA reads TGTGCCGGCAGCTTCGCTTTAGATGAGCAGTTCTTC. This codes for CAGSFALDEQFF.

This clonotype was observed a handful of times. In nucleotides, the CDR3 is TGCAGTGCTAGAGATTCCCGCAGGGGGACAACTAATGAAAAACTGTTTTTT. This codes for CSARDSRRGTTNEKLFF. The chain employs TRBV20-1 and TRBJ1-4, with 7 bases fitting TRBD1. Germline trimming cut 0 bases from V and 0 bases from J; bases unmatched to any gene: 7. The germline CDR1 and CDR2 sequences are DFQATT and SNEGSKA (reference sequence). The CDR3 runs to 17 residues.

The chain joins TRBV29-1 to TRBJ1-2, with 9 bases aligning to TRBD1. Germline CDR1 is SQVTM and CDR2 is ANQGSEA. The length of the CDR3 is 13 residues. CDR3 in amino acids: CSAVGTGNYGYTF. CDR3 bases: TGCAGTGCAGTCGGGACAGGGAACTATGGCTACACCTTC.

The V gene is TRBV5-1, the J gene TRBJ2-3, with D maybe TRBD2 (5 bases). Per the germline V gene, CDR1 is SGHRS and CDR2 is YFSETQ. The ends were cut back, 0 bases at V and 1 base at J, with 15 bases in the middle. CDR3 length: 17 residues. This CDR3 reads CASSLAVIDGGTDTQYF. The CDR3, as DNA: TGCGCCAGCAGCTTGGCCGTTATCGACGGGGGCACAGATACGCAGTATTTT.

This clonotype was recorded a few times. CDR3 sequence (DNA): TGTGCCAGCAGTTTTTGGGGCGCCCAGGGGGATACGCAGTATTTT. This translates into CASSFWGAQGDTQYF. The V gene is TRBV7-2, the J gene TRBJ2-3, with D maybe TRBD1 (6 bases). Germline CDR1 is SGHTA and CDR2 is FQGNSA. CDR3 length: 15 residues. Trimming took 6 bases from V and 6 from J, leaving 19 bases between them.

This clonotype was seen many times. The rearrangement links TRBV2 to TRBJ2-3; D gene ambiguous. This CDR3 spans 12 amino acids. Looked up from germline, CDR1 is SNHLY and CDR2 is FYNNEI. The V gene lost 5 bases and the J gene lost 8 bases, with 11 bases spanning the gap. The CDR3 sequence is CASSSGERTQYF. The CDR3, as DNA: TGTGCCAGCAGTTCGGGCGAGCGTACGCAGTATTTT. Full variable domain (missing parts from reference TRBV2 and TRBJ2-3): EPEVTQTPSHQVTQMGQEVILRCVPISNHLYFYWYRQILGQKVEFLVSFYNNEISEKSEIFDDQFSVERPDGSNFTLKIRSTKLEDSAMYFCASSSGERTQYFGPGTRLTVL.

In this sample, this clonotype turned up many times. The chain has TRBV2 and TRBJ1-2; a weak D match, TRBD1 (6 bases). The germline CDR1 and CDR2 sequences are SNHLY and FYNNEI. The CDR3 extends over 14 amino acids. Trimming removed 6 bases at V and 0 bases at J, with 11 bases between. CDR3 bases: TGTGCCAGCAGACCCGACAGGTCTAACTATGGCTACACCTTC. This sequence encodes CASRPDRSNYGYTF.

A remark on this clonotype: The junction does not match germline at one end; this may be a read error. The rearrangement uses TRBV6-5 and TRBJ1-1; no clear D. Germline V gene sequence: CDR1 MNHEY, CDR2 SVGAGI. The CDR3 contains 15 residues. The DNA for the CDR3 is TGTGCCAGCGGTTACTCGAACGCGGCTTTCCCTGAAGCTTTCTTT. Translated, it gives CASGYSNAAFPEAFF.

This chain uses TRBV12-3 or TRBV12-4 with TRBJ1-2; no clear D. The CDR3 totals 13 residues. V dropped 8 bases and J dropped 5 bases, with 15 bases sitting between them. The CDR3: CASSPGPVYGYTF. The CDR3 DNA reads as TGTGCCAGCTCCCCAGGCCCGGTTTATGGCTACACCTTC.

This clonotype was detected many times. The chain has TRBV20-1 and TRBJ1-5; D may be TRBD1 (6 bases). This CDR3 has 13 residues. Germline V gene sequence: CDR1 DFQATT, CDR2 SNEGSKA (reference sequence). The ends were cut back, 5 bases at V and 4 bases at J, with 12 bases in the middle. CDR3 DNA: TGCAGTGCTGTACGGACAGAGAATCAGCCCCAGCATTTT. It specifies CSAVRTENQPQHF.

The chain is built from TRBV5-6 and TRBJ1-2; D is possibly TRBD1 (5 bases). Germline loops: CDR1 SGHDT, CDR2 YYEEEE. Trimming removed 1 base from V and 4 bases from J, with 11 bases in between. The CDR3 consists of 14 residues. CDR3 region: CASSLYGAGYGYTF. CDR3 nucleotides: TGTGCCAGCAGCTTGTATGGGGCTGGCTATGGCTACACCTTC.

The CDR3 reads CASSESRAQNIQYF. DNA for the CDR3: TGTGCCAGCAGTGAATCTAGGGCTCAAAACATTCAGTACTTC. The chain has TRBV6-1 and TRBJ2-4; D gene uncertain. Germline V gene lookup returns CDR1 MNHNS and CDR2 SASEGT. The CDR3 length is 14 residues. Trimming shortened V by 2 bases and J by 5 bases, and 10 bases separated the two germline ends.

In its sample, this clonotype was seen a few times. The V gene is TRBV11-2, the J gene TRBJ1-2, with D perhaps TRBD1 (5 bases). Germline assignment: CDR1 SGHAT and CDR2 FQNNGV. This CDR3 is 16 amino acids long. Trimming removed 0 bases from V and 0 bases from J, with 11 bases in between. The CDR3 sequence is CASSLESSGPNYGYTF. For the CDR3, the DNA is TGTGCCAGCAGCTTAGAATCGTCAGGGCCTAACTATGGCTACACCTTC. Based on the CDR3 plus reference TRBV11-2 and TRBJ1-2, the full variable domain is EAGVAQSPRYKIIEKRQSVAFWCNPISGHATLYWYQQILGQGPKLLIQFQNNGVVDDSQLPKDRFSAERLKGVDSTLKIQPAKLEDSAVYLCASSLESSGPNYGYTFGSGTRLTVV.

This clonotype was observed once. The genes are TRBV10-1 and TRBJ2-7; the D is unclear. V shed 7 bases and J shed 2 bases, with 9 bases lying between them. The CDR3 consists of 12 residues. CDR1 WNHNN and CDR2 SYGVQD come from the germline V gene (reference sequence). CDR3 in DNA: TGCGCCAGCATGAGTGGCACCTACGAGCAGTACTTC. Translation gives CASMSGTYEQYF.

This clonotype was recorded a few times. The chain uses TRBV12-3 or TRBV12-4 and TRBJ2-6; the match to TRBD1 covers 9 bases. This CDR3 is 17 amino acids long. The J segment lost 4 bases and the V segment lost 5 bases, leaving 9 bases of the junction unmatched. CDR3 in amino acids: CASSPGQGGSGANVLTF. CDR3 nucleotides: TGTGCCAGCAGTCCGGGACAGGGAGGGTCCGGGGCCAACGTCCTGACTTTC.

The chain combines TRBV2 with TRBJ1-2; D unclear. Germline CDR1 is SNHLY and CDR2 is FYNNEI. With 4 bases removed from V and 4 bases from J, the gap between germline ends came to 10 bases. The CDR3 extends over 13 amino acids. As DNA, the CDR3 is TGTGCCAGCAGTGGGGATGAGACCTATGGCTACACCTTC. It translates to CASSGDETYGYTF.

This clonotype has only one observation. This chain links TRBV15 with TRBJ2-7; D is uncertain. The CDR3 contains 15 residues. Per germline, CDR1 LNHNV and CDR2 YYDKDF (reference sequence). V was pared by 3 bases and J by 3 bases, with 15 bases between. CDR3 sequence: CATSSPPAHVYEQYF. DNA for the CDR3: TGTGCCACCAGCAGCCCCCCGGCACATGTCTACGAGCAGTACTTC. Looking up the rest from reference TRBV15 and TRBJ2-7 gives the full variable domain: DAMVIQNPRYQVTQFGKPVTLSCSQTLNHNVMYWYQQKSSQAPKLLFHYYDKDFNNEADTPDNFQSRRPNTSFCFLDIRSPGLGDTAMYLCATSSPPAHVYEQYFGPGTRLTVT.

There are a few counts of this clonotype. V and J are TRBV3-1 and TRBJ2-5; 8 nucleotides align to TRBD1. The V gene's germline CDR1 is LGHDT and CDR2 YNNKEL (reference sequence). Trimming at V came to 7 bases and at J to 5 bases, leaving 6 bases not matched to a gene. The length of the CDR3 is 13 residues. The chain's CDR3 is CASNGRGRETQYF. CDR3 sequence (DNA): TGTGCCAGCAATGGCAGGGGGCGGGAGACCCAGTACTTC.

This clonotype was recorded many times. V gene TRBV6-1 combines with J gene TRBJ1-6, with TRBD1 matching over 7 bases. The ends lost 5 bases at V and 10 bases at J; junction bases unmatched: 8. The germline V gene has CDR1 MNHNS and CDR2 SASEGT. This CDR3 is 14 amino acids long. CDR3 residues: CASSTTGLGSPLHF. The CDR3 DNA is TGTGCCAGCAGTACGACAGGGTTGGGGTCACCCCTCCACTTT.

This clonotype has just a few counts. The chain recombines TRBV11-1 with TRBJ2-5; D tentatively reads TRBD1 or TRBD2 (5 bases each). The germline V and J ends were trimmed by 5 bases and 2 bases, with 21 bases remaining between them. The CDR3 extends over 17 amino acids. Per germline, CDR1 SGHAT and CDR2 FQDESV (reference sequence). The CDR3 bases are TGTGCCAGCAGCCCCTTGTTTCTAGGGGCGGGTCAAGAGACCCAGTACTTC. Encoded protein: CASSPLFLGAGQETQYF.

In its sample, this clonotype was seen a few times. It may be a read error: a sequence one base away is much more abundant. The gene calls are TRBV2 and TRBJ2-7, with D possibly matching TRBD1 (5 bases). Germline CDR1 and CDR2: SNHLY and FYNNEI. The CDR3 is made up of 13 amino acids. V dropped 4 bases and J dropped 3 bases, with 10 bases sitting between them. The CDR3 coding sequence is TGTGCCAGCAGTGTAGGGGCAGGCTACGAGCAGTACTTC. Its translation is CASSVGAGYEQYF.

The chain carries TRBV9 and TRBJ1-1; D ambiguous. Germline V lookup: CDR1 SGDLS, CDR2 YYNGEE. The CDR3 sequence is 11 residues long. Trimming left V 7 bases short and J 3 bases short, with 7 bases between. The CDR3 DNA is TGTGCCAGCCCTAATTACACTGAAGCTTTCTTT. Translating gives CASPNYTEAFF.

This clonotype was seen at least ten times. The chain has TRBV6-2 or TRBV6-3 and TRBJ1-6, with D unclear. CDR3 length: 17 amino acids. The V and J ends lost 0 bases and 6 bases respectively, with 15 bases between them. Germline V CDR1 and CDR2: MNHEY, SVGEGT. DNA of the CDR3: TGTGCCAGCAGTTACTCAGCCAGAACTAACCGTAATTCACCCCTCCACTTT. Encoded protein: CASSYSARTNRNSPLHF.

This clonotype was detected only a few times. The chain uses TRBV20-1 and TRBJ1-3; D unclear. The CDR3 sequence is 17 residues long. Trimming removed 0 bases at V and 4 bases at J, with 19 bases between. Germline V gene sequence: CDR1 DFQATT, CDR2 SNEGSKA (reference sequence). CDR3 protein: CSARESVRSAVGNTIYF. CDR3 nucleotides: TGCAGTGCTAGAGAGTCTGTGAGGTCAGCGGTCGGAAACACCATATATTTT.

This clonotype was recorded many times. This chain joins TRBV11-2 and TRBJ1-2, with 10 bases identical to TRBD1. Germline CDR1 reads SGHAT; CDR2 reads FQNNGV. CDR3 length equals 18 residues. Trimming at V came to 6 bases and at J to 1 base, leaving 14 bases not matched to a gene. DNA for the CDR3: TGTGCCAGCAGAAAGACGACAGGGGGCGGAATCCGTAACTATGGCTACACCTTC. It yields the protein CASRKTTGGGIRNYGYTF. The whole variable domain, filled in from reference TRBV11-2 and TRBJ1-2, reads EAGVAQSPRYKIIEKRQSVAFWCNPISGHATLYWYQQILGQGPKLLIQFQNNGVVDDSQLPKDRFSAERLKGVDSTLKIQPAKLEDSAVYLCASRKTTGGGIRNYGYTFGSGTRLTVV.

This clonotype was seen repeatedly, ten times or more. The chain is built from TRBV20-1 and TRBJ2-7; D is unclear. V gave up 0 bases and J gave up 4 bases, with 16 bases separating them. This CDR3 spans 15 amino acids. The germline V gene encodes CDR1 DFQATT and CDR2 SNEGSKA (reference sequence). CDR3 DNA: TGCAGTGCTAGAGAGGCTCTGGGGAAACGATACGAGCAGTACTTC. Translating it yields CSAREALGKRYEQYF.